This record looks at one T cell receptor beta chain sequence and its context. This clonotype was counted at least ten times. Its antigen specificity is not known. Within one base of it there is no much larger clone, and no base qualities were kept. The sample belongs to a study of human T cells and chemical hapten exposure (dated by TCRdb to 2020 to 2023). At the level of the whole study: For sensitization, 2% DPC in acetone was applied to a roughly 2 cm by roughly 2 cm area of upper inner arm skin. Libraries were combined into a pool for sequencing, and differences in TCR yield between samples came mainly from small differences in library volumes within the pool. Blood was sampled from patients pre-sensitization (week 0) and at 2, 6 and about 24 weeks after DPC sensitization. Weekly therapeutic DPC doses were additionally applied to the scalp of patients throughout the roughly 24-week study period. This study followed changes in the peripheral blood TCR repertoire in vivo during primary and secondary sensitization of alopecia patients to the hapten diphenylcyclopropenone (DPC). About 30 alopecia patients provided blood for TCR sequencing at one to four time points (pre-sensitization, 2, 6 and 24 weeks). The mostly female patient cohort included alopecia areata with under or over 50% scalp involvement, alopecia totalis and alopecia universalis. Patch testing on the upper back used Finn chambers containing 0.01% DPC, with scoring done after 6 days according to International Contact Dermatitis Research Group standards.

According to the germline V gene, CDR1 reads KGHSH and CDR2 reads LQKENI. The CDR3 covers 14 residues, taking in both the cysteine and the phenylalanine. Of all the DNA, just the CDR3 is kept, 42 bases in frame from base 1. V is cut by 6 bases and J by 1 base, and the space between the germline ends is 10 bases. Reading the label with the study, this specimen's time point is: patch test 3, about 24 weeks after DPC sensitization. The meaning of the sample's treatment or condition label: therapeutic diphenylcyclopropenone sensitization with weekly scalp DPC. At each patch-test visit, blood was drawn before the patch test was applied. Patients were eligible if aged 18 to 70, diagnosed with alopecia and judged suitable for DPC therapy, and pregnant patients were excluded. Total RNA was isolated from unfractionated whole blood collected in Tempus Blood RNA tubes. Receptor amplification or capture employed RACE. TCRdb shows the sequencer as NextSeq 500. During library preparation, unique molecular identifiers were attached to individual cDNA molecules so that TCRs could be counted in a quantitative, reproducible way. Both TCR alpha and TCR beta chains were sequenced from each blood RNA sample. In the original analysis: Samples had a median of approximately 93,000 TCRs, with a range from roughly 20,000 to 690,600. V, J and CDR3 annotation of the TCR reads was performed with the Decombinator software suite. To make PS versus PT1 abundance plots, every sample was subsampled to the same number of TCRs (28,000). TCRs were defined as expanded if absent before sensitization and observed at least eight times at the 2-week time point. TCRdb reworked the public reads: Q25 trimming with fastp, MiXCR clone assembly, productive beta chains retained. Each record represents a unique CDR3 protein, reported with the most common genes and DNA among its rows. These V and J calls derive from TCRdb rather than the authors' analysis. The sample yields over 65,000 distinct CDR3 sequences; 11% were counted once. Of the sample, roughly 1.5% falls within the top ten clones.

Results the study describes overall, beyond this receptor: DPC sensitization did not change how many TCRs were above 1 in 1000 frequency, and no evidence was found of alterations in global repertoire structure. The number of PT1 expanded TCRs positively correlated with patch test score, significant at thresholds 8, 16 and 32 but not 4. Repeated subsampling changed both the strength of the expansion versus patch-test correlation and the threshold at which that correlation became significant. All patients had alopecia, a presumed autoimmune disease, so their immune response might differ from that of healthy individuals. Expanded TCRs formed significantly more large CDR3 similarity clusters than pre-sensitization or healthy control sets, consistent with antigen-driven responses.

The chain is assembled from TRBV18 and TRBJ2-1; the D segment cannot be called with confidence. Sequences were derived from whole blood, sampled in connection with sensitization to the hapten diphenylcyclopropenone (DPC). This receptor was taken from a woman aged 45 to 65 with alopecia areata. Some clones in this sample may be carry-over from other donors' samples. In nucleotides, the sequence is TGTGCCAGCTCCCTCCAGGAGTCCTACAATGAGCAGTTCTTC. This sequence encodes CASSLQESYNEQFF.